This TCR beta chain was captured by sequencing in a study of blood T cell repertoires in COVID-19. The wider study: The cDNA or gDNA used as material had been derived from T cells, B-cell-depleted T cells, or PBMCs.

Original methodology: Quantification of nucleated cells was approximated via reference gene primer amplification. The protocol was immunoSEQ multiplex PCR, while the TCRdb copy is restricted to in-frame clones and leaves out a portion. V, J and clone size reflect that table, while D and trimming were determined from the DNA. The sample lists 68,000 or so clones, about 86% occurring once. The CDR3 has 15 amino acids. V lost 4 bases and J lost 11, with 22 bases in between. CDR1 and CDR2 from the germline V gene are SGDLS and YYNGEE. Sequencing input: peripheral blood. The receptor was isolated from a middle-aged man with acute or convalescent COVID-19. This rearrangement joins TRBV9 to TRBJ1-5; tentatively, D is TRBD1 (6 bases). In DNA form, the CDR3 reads TGTGCCAGCAGCCCAAGAGGTCAGGGGCTGGAGGCCCAGCATTTT. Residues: CASSPRGQGLEAQHF.